This passage covers 21 T cell receptor beta chains from one sample sequenced in a study of T cell clonality in common variable immunodeficiency (dated by TCRdb to the mid-2010s). Library method: the immunoSEQ multiplex PCR assay. In TCRdb, the immuneACCESS table is reduced to in-frame sequences with V and J assigned. These tables do not hold every clone; where another copy was compared, an unresolved V gene accounts for under half, and the others remain unexplained. In this sample the table shows tens of thousands of clones, and no singletons are among them. Approximately 1% of the sample belongs to the ten largest clones. The sequenced material came from peripheral blood mononuclear cells. The receptors here all came from a person aged 18 to 70 in good health.

At least ten counts were recorded for this clone. The read is 3 residues too short to cover the CDR3 end, so that end is filled in from the germline J gene. The chain is built from TRBV30 and TRBJ2-5; tentative D call: TRBD1 (6 bases). The CDR3 is 13 amino acids. V lost 4 bases to trimming and J lost 3 bases, with 12 bases between them. Germline CDR1 and CDR2: GTSNPN and SVGIG (reference sequence). The CDR3 region is CAWNRDTEETQYF. The DNA read from the CDR3 is TGTGCCTGGAATAGGGACACCGAAGAGACC. The variable domain in full, completed from reference TRBV30 and TRBJ2-5, reads SQTIHQWPATLVQPVGSPLSLECTVEGTSNPNLYWYRQAAGRGLQLLFYSVGIGQISSEVPQNLSASRPQDRQFILSSKKLLLSDSGFYLCAWNRDTEETQYFGPGTRLLVL.

This clone was counted ten times or more. The missing CDR3 end, 3 residues past where the read stops, is filled in from the germline J gene. Other DNA sequences in the sample encode the same CDR3. V usage is TRBV19 and J usage is TRBJ2-7, with TRBD2 matching over 11 bases. Germline CDR1 LNHDA, CDR2 SQIVND (reference sequence). The CDR3 covers 14 residues. V was clipped by 5 bases and J by 6 bases; unmatched bases: 6. The CDR3 DNA, read in part, is TGTGCCAGTAGTTTGAGACTAGCGGGGCCCGAG. Its translation is CASSLRLAGPE. The whole CDR3 is CASSLRLAGPEQYF. Full variable domain (remainder filled in from reference TRBV19 and TRBJ2-7): DGGITQSPKYLFRKEGQNVTLSCEQNLNHDAMYWYRQDPGQGLRLIYYSQIVNDFQKGDIAEGYSVSREKKESFPLTVTSAQKNPTAFYLCASSLRLAGPEQYFGPGTRLTVT.

Many counts were recorded for this clone. The CDR3 goes on 3 residues after the read ends, and that part is filled in from the germline J gene. This chain connects TRBV12-3 or TRBV12-4 to TRBJ2-3, with 11 bases matching TRBD2. V dropped 6 bases and J dropped 1; count of bases not matched to a gene: 12. The CDR3 is 18 amino acids. The CDR3 bases that were read are TGTGCCAGCAGCGTGGGGCTAGCGGGAGGTTTAGGCACAGATACG. It translates to CASSVGLAGGLGTDT. The whole CDR3 region reads CASSVGLAGGLGTDTQYF.

The sample holds many counts of this clone. The read halts 3 residues ahead of the CDR3 end, with the missing end drawn from the germline J gene. The chain links TRBV19 to TRBJ2-7; 11 nucleotides align to TRBD2. The CDR3 totals 15 residues. V trimming: 1 base; J trimming: 3 bases; junction bases outside the gene matches: 2. CDR1 is LNHDA, CDR2 SQIVND, per germline (reference sequence). Here the CDR3 reads CASSIASGGIYEQYF. CDR3 DNA, as far as it was read: TGTGCCAGTAGTATAGCTAGCGGGGGGATCTACGAG.

This clone has ten or more counts. The DNA ends 3 residues before the CDR3 does, and the rest of the CDR3 is filled in from the germline J gene. The same CDR3 is also encoded by other DNA sequences in this sample. The V gene is TRBV19, the J gene TRBJ1-4, with no clear D. The CDR3 runs 19 residues. Germline CDR1 is LNHDA and CDR2 is SQIVND (reference sequence). V was trimmed by 6 bases and J by 0 bases, leaving 23 bases between them. The CDR3 DNA, read in part, is TGTGCCAGTAGGAAAAACAGTGACCTCCACTTTTCAACTAATGAAAAA. Its protein is CASRKNSDLHFSTNEK. The entire CDR3 protein reads CASRKNSDLHFSTNEKLFF.

This clone was recorded at least ten times. Read sequence stops 3 residues before the CDR3 end, and the germline J gene provides the missing end. The rearrangement links TRBV5-1 to TRBJ1-5, with D possibly matching TRBD1 (5 bases). Trimming pared 0 bases from V and 5 bases from J, leaving 9 bases between. The CDR3 spans 14 residues. CDR1 and CDR2 from the germline V gene are SGHRS and YFSETQ. CDR3 sequence reads: CASSLEGWDQPQHF. The sequenced CDR3 bases are TGCGCCAGCAGCTTGGAGGGGTGGGATCAGCCC.

This clone was found many times. The read finishes 3 residues shy of the CDR3 end, and the germline J gene is used to complete it. The V and J genes are TRBV30 and TRBJ1-1, with 7 bases that match TRBD1. Germline V gene sequence: CDR1 GTSNPN, CDR2 SVGIG (reference sequence). The CDR3 contains 11 residues. The part of the CDR3 DNA that was read is TGTGCCTGGAGTTTACAGGGGCCA. This codes for CAWSLQGP. The whole CDR3 protein is CAWSLQGPAFF.

This clone was seen many times. The read falls 3 residues short of the CDR3 end, and the missing part is taken from the germline J gene. J is TRBJ1-5 and V is TRBV7-3; D may be TRBD1 (5 bases). V was trimmed by 3 bases and J by 0 bases, leaving 15 bases between them. The CDR3 is 17 amino acids. Germline CDR1 is SGHTA and CDR2 is FQGTGA. The CDR3 protein is CASSFLGGEFSNQPQHF. Partial CDR3 DNA: TGTGCCAGCAGCTTTTTGGGAGGGGAGTTTAGCAATCAGCCC. The full variable domain, its missing parts supplied by reference TRBV7-3 and TRBJ1-5, is GAGVSQTPSNKVTEKGKYVELRCDPISGHTALYWYRQSLGQGPEFLIYFQGTGAADDSGLPNDRFFAVRPEGSVSTLKIQRTERGDSAVYLCASSFLGGEFSNQPQHFGDGTRLSIL.

Many counts were recorded for this clone. The read is 3 residues too short to cover the CDR3 end, so that end is filled in from the germline J gene. The V gene is TRBV5-4, the J gene TRBJ1-2; TRBD1 agrees at 8 bases. The junction had 8 bases not matched to a gene; V was cut back by 0 bases and J by 7 bases. The CDR3 is made up of 15 amino acids. The germline gives CDR1 SGHNT, CDR2 YYREEE (reference sequence). The CDR3 protein is CASSLAGGASRGYTF. CDR3 DNA (partial): TGTGCCAGCAGCTTGGCAGGGGGCGCCTCTCGTGGC.

This clone was detected many times. The read ends 3 residues before the CDR3 terminus; that terminus is restored from the germline J gene. The J gene is TRBJ2-7, the V gene TRBV3-1 (or the pseudogene TRBV3-2); TRBD2 might be the D (6 bases). Germline assignment: CDR1 LGHDT and CDR2 YNNKEL (reference sequence). This CDR3 has 14 residues. The V gene lost 0 bases and the J gene lost 3 bases, with 9 bases spanning the gap. The CDR3 sequence: CASSQDAGHYEQYF. CDR3 DNA (partial): TGTGCCAGCAGCCAAGATGCGGGGCACTACGAG.

This clone was recorded many times. The missing CDR3 end, 3 residues past where the read stops, is filled in from the germline J gene. The V gene is TRBV4-1, the J gene TRBJ1-6; possible D gene TRBD1, 5 bases. The germline V and J ends were trimmed by 2 bases and 3 bases, with 17 bases remaining between them. Germline-derived CDR1 and CDR2 are MGHRA and YSYEKL. CDR3 size: 18 residues. Partial CDR3 DNA: TGCGCCAGCAGCCAATTGGTTTTGGGCCAGGGCTATAATTCACCC. Its protein product is CASSQLVLGQGYNSP. The whole CDR3 is CASSQLVLGQGYNSPLHF.

This clone has a count of ten or more. The read falls 3 residues short of the CDR3 end, and the missing part is taken from the germline J gene. The genes are TRBV30 and TRBJ1-1; no definite D call. The CDR3 runs to 11 residues. V was trimmed by 3 bases and J by 4 bases, leaving 6 bases between them. The germline CDR1 and CDR2 sequences are GTSNPN and SVGIG (reference sequence). The CDR3 protein is CAWRFSTEAFF. The CDR3 bases that were read are TGTGCCTGGAGGTTTAGCACTGAA. Filled out from reference TRBV30 and TRBJ1-1, the complete variable domain reads SQTIHQWPATLVQPVGSPLSLECTVEGTSNPNLYWYRQAAGRGLQLLFYSVGIGQISSEVPQNLSASRPQDRQFILSSKKLLLSDSGFYLCAWRFSTEAFFGQGTRLTVV.

At least ten counts were recorded for this clone. The read falls 3 residues short of the CDR3 end, and the missing part is taken from the germline J gene. The V and J genes are TRBV19 and TRBJ1-2; D is perhaps TRBD1 (5 bases). Germline V lookup: CDR1 LNHDA, CDR2 SQIVND (reference sequence). The germline V and J ends were trimmed by 2 bases and 3 bases, with 22 bases remaining between them. CDR3 size: 18 residues. The DNA read from the CDR3 is TGTGCCAGTAGTATAAAGGCCTGGGCAGGGCCCACCCACTATGGC. It is translated as CASSIKAWAGPTHYG. In full, the CDR3 is CASSIKAWAGPTHYGYTF.

This clone was seen ten or more times. The read halts 3 residues ahead of the CDR3 end, with the missing end drawn from the germline J gene. The rearrangement uses TRBV15 and TRBJ2-7; TRBD1 might be the D (5 bases). Germline V gene data show CDR1 as LNHNV and CDR2 as YYDKDF (reference sequence). The CDR3 runs 17 residues. Trimming shortened V by 2 bases and J by 2 bases, and 19 bases separated the two germline ends. Partial CDR3 DNA: TGTGCCACCAGCAGATACAATATGCTGTCACAGGCCTACGAG. It encodes CATSRYNMLSQAYE. The complete CDR3 protein is CATSRYNMLSQAYEQYF. The variable domain in full, completed from reference TRBV15 and TRBJ2-7, reads DAMVIQNPRYQVTQFGKPVTLSCSQTLNHNVMYWYQQKSSQAPKLLFHYYDKDFNNEADTPDNFQSRRPNTSFCFLDIRSPGLGDTAMYLCATSRYNMLSQAYEQYFGPGTRLTVT.

This clone was counted at least ten times. The CDR3 bases that were read are TGCAGCGTTGTGGATAGCGGGGGCCCGAGCTCCTACGAG. This sequence encodes CSVVDSGGPSSYE. The CDR3 as a whole reads CSVVDSGGPSSYEQYF. The V gene is TRBV29-1, the J gene TRBJ2-7; 9 positions agree with TRBD2. The read ends 3 residues early relative to the CDR3; the germline J gene fills the gap. The CDR3 spans 16 residues. The V gene end was trimmed by 4 bases and the J gene end by 0 bases; junction bases not matched to a gene: 10. The V gene's germline CDR1 is SQVTM and CDR2 ANQGSEA.

This clone was seen at least ten times. The read is 3 residues too short to cover the CDR3 end, so that end is filled in from the germline J gene. The rearrangement joins TRBV5-4 to TRBJ2-1; D is undetermined. The ends were cut back, 5 bases at V and 5 bases at J, with 5 bases in the middle. This CDR3 is 11 amino acids long. The germline V gene has CDR1 SGHNT and CDR2 YYREEE (reference sequence). CDR3 residues: CASRFNNEQFF. Partial CDR3 DNA: TGTGCCAGCAGGTTCAACAATGAG.

There are many counts of this clone. Partial CDR3 DNA: TGTGCCAGCAGTTTAACAGGCCCATCAACCTACGAG. Its translation: CASSLTGPSTYE. The entire CDR3 reads CASSLTGPSTYEQYF. The chain combines TRBV27 with TRBJ2-7; tentatively, D is TRBD1 (5 bases). The read falls 3 residues short of the CDR3 end, and the missing part is taken from the germline J gene. The CDR3 spans 15 residues. V was clipped by 2 bases and J by 2 bases, with 13 bases between them. Germline CDR1 reads MNHEY; CDR2 reads SMNVEV (reference sequence).

In this sample, this clone turned up many times. The junction shows a germline mismatch at one end, possibly a read error. The read terminates 3 residues ahead of where the CDR3 ends, so the germline J gene completes it. The chain employs TRBV4-2 and TRBJ1-2; D might be TRBD1 (6 bases). The CDR3 covers 14 residues. Germline V gene sequence: CDR1 LGHNA, CDR2 YNFKEQ. CDR3 DNA, as far as it was read: TGCGCCAGCAGCCGTACCGCGGGGGCCTATGGC. It codes for CASSRTAGAYG. The whole CDR3 sequence reads CASSRTAGAYGYTF.

In regard to this clone: The DNA ends 3 residues before the CDR3 does, and the rest of the CDR3 is filled in from the germline J gene. The genes are TRBV5-8 and TRBJ1-5; D not resolved. The CDR3 totals 15 residues. Deletions cut 4 bases from V and 5 bases from J, with 16 bases between. The germline gives CDR1 SGHTS, CDR2 YDEGEE. The CDR3 bases that were read are TGTGCCAGCAGCCCCCTTAAACGGGGAGATCAGCCC. This gives the protein CASSPLKRGDQP. The full-length CDR3 reads as CASSPLKRGDQPQHF.

This clone was counted ten times or more. With the read ending 3 residues before the CDR3 end, the germline J gene is used to fill in that end. This chain connects TRBV19 to TRBJ1-1, with a weak D call TRBD1 (5 bases). This CDR3 has 16 residues. Trimming stripped 3 bases from V and 3 bases from J, with 17 bases between. Germline loops: CDR1 LNHDA, CDR2 SQIVND (reference sequence). The CDR3 spells CASSMDNYLWDTEAFF. The CDR3 bases that were read are TGTGCCAGTAGTATGGACAACTACTTATGGGACACTGAA.

This clone has at least ten counts. Read sequence stops 3 residues before the CDR3 end, and the germline J gene provides the missing end. The chain couples TRBV14 to TRBJ2-1; D remains unclear. Germline values: CDR1 SGHDN, CDR2 FVKESK. This CDR3 contains 13 residues. The V end was cut by 4 bases, the J end by 2 bases, with 6 bases between. CDR3 sequence: CASSLSAYNEQFF. The CDR3 bases that were read are TGTGCCAGCAGCCTATCGGCCTACAATGAG. Together with reference TRBV14 and TRBJ2-1, the CDR3 gives the full variable domain: EAGVTQFPSHSVIEKGQTVTLRCDPISGHDNLYWYRRVMGKEIKFLLHFVKESKQDESGMPNNRFLAERTGGTYSTLKVQPAELEDSGVYFCASSLSAYNEQFFGPGTRLTVL.